Here is one T cell receptor (beta chain) with its context. Authors' analysis steps: Estimation of nucleated cell counts relied on the amplification of reference gene primers. Data came from immunoSEQ multiplex PCR; TCRdb stores just in-frame clones and leaves some out. Clonal size and the V and J genes are those of that table, whereas D and trimming came from the DNA. This sample carries 70,000 to 80,000 clones, around 85% of them seen once, and the ten largest clones take approximately 35%. The CDR3 contains 13 residues. Trimming shortened V by 4 bases and J by 9 bases, and 15 bases separated the two germline ends. CDR1 SNHLY and CDR2 FYNNEI come from the germline V gene. This record comes from a study of blood T cell repertoires in COVID-19. The wider study: From the United States, Italy and Spain came samples of acute and convalescent COVID-19. PBMCs, B-cell-depleted T cells, or T cells were the source of the cDNA or gDNA that made up the material.

Sequencing was performed on peripheral blood. The chain employs TRBV2 and TRBJ1-1; D remains unclear. The sequence was obtained from a woman aged 80 or over with active or convalescent COVID-19. CDR3 residues: CASSAPRDSKAFF. DNA for the CDR3: TGTGCCAGCAGTGCCCCCCGGGATAGTAAAGCTTTCTTT.